This is a list of T cell receptor beta chains from one sample in a study of regulatory T cells in long-lasting Graves disease. TCRdb analysed the multiplex PCR reads with MiXCR anew, one entry per CDR3 protein. The sample lists some 420,000 distinct CDR3 sequences; around a fifth were seen once. Sequences were derived from peripheral blood mononuclear cells (PBMCs), sampled when the disease was refractory, from a patient treated with antithyroid drugs. These receptors originate from a female donor with Graves disease. Both conserved end residues are part of each CDR3. The D gene is left open where the match is weak. Size is omitted from some rows. Given values are once, few, many or a class for expanded clones.

cdr3_aa cdr3_nt j_call clone_size d_call v_call
CSARVAGAYEQYF TGCAGTGCTAGAGTAGCGGGAGCCTACGAGCAGTACTTC TRBJ2-7 many TRBD2 TRBV20-1
CASSRDIGGGGYTF TGTGCCAGCAGTAGGGACATCGGGGGAGGAGGCTACACCTTC TRBJ1-2 many - TRBV6-1
CASSPPDRGPSYEQYF TGTGCCAGCAGCCCCCCGGACAGGGGGCCTTCCTACGAGCAGTACTTC TRBJ2-7 few TRBD1 TRBV7-2
CASKNGSSGNTIYF TGTGCCAGCAAGAATGGGAGCTCTGGAAACACCATATATTTT TRBJ1-3 - - TRBV11-1
CSAKMTGGLRGYTF TGCAGTGCTAAAATGACAGGGGGGTTAAGAGGCTACACCTTC TRBJ1-2 few TRBD1 TRBV20-1
CASSRQKDSPLHF TGTGCCAGCAGTAGGCAGAAAGATTCACCCCTCCACTTT TRBJ1-6 few - TRBV2
CASSYSGADYNEQFF TGTGCCAGCAGTTACTCCGGGGCCGATTACAATGAGCAGTTCTTC TRBJ2-1 few - TRBV6-5
CSGAGVTDTQYF TGCAGCGGAGCGGGAGTTACAGATACGCAGTATTTT TRBJ2-3 - TRBD2 TRBV29-1
CASSMEGSPILHGYTF TGTGCCAGTAGTATGGAGGGGAGCCCCATACTCCATGGCTACACCTTC TRBJ1-2 - - TRBV19
CASSPRGDGGPGEQFF TGTGCCAGCAGTCCCCGTGGGGACGGGGGGCCGGGTGAGCAGTTCTTC TRBJ2-1 - - TRBV28
CASVSLAGVGEQYF TGTGCCAGCGTGAGTCTAGCGGGAGTTGGAGAGCAGTACTTC TRBJ2-7 many TRBD2 TRBV6-1
CASSQAGQGPYEQYF TGCGCCAGCAGCCAAGCCGGACAGGGACCTTACGAGCAGTACTTC TRBJ2-7 - TRBD1 TRBV4-1
CASSSWGGTRGYTF TGTGCCAGCAGCTCTTGGGGGGGGACGCGTGGCTACACCTTC TRBJ1-2 - - TRBV9
CAWRRTWETEAFF TGTGCCTGGAGGAGGACCTGGGAGACTGAAGCTTTCTTT TRBJ1-1 - - TRBV30
CASSARTDPYEQYF TGTGCCAGCAGTGCCCGAACGGACCCCTACGAGCAGTACTTC TRBJ2-7 many - TRBV6-1
CASSLRMVDQPQHF TGTGCCAGCAGCCTCCGGATGGTGGATCAGCCCCAGCATTTT TRBJ1-5 once - TRBV7-2
CSAWTSGSPGELFF TGCAGTGCTTGGACTAGCGGGTCCCCCGGGGAGCTGTTTTTT TRBJ2-2 few TRBD2 TRBV20-1
CACSRGSSTNEKLFF TGTGCCTGCAGCCGCGGGAGTTCAACTAATGAAAAACTGTTTTTT TRBJ1-4 - - TRBV3-1
CASSRDVPYGYTF TGTGCCAGCAGCCGGGACGTCCCCTATGGCTACACCTTC TRBJ1-2 many - TRBV28
CASSPLAGGSYEQYF TGTGCCAGCAGTCCACTAGCGGGGGGTTCCTACGAGCAGTACTTC TRBJ2-7 many TRBD2 TRBV2
CASSLEGTGWYEQYF TGTGCCAGCAGCTTAGAGGGGACAGGGTGGTACGAGCAGTACTTC TRBJ2-7 few TRBD1 TRBV7-8
CASSQGGEETYGYTF TGTGCCAGCAGCCAAGGGGGCGAAGAGACCTATGGCTACACCTTC TRBJ1-2 - - TRBV3-1
CASSGQGGNEQCF TGTGCCAGCAGCGGACAGGGGGGGAACGAGCAGTGCTTC TRBJ2-7 - TRBD1 TRBV9
CASSVTGWGNQPQHF TGTGCCAGCAGTGTGACAGGTTGGGGCAATCAGCCCCAGCATTTT TRBJ1-5 many - TRBV28
CASSLFAGGREQYF TGTGCCAGCAGTTTATTCGCGGGAGGTCGCGAGCAGTACTTC TRBJ2-7 - TRBD2 TRBV27
CASSGGGLNTEAFF TGTGCCAGCAGCGGGGGGGGGCTGAACACTGAAGCTTTCTTT TRBJ1-1 - - TRBV5-4
CASSRPSGTGGALAEAFF TGTGCCAGCAGCCGCCCGTCCGGGACAGGGGGCGCGTTGGCCGAAGCTTTCTTT TRBJ1-1 many TRBD1 TRBV28
CASRTTDYSYNGQFF TGTGCCAGCAGGACGACCGATTATTCCTACAATGGGCAGTTCTTC TRBJ2-1 - - TRBV6-2/TRBV6-3
CASSFDRGYAYNEQFF TGTGCCAGCAGCTTTGATCGGGGTTACGCCTACAATGAGCAGTTCTTC TRBJ2-1 - - TRBV7-8
CASSRRAGQETQYF TGTGCCAGCAGCCGTCGGGCGGGACAAGAGACCCAGTACTTC TRBJ2-5 many - TRBV11-1
CSASSTGVQTGELFF TGCAGTGCTAGCTCCACAGGGGTTCAGACCGGGGAGCTGTTTTTT TRBJ2-2 - TRBD1 TRBV20-1
CASGTGDKETQYF TGTGCCAGCGGGACAGGGGATAAAGAGACCCAGTACTTC TRBJ2-5 - TRBD1 TRBV6-1
CASSRLSRGTEAFF TGCGCCAGCAGCCGCCTTTCTCGAGGGACTGAAGCTTTCTTT TRBJ1-1 - - TRBV4-1
CSAHSPGSGETQYF TGCAGTGCCCATTCCCCGGGGTCGGGAGAGACCCAGTACTTC TRBJ2-5 many - TRBV20-1
CASSSYRVKSYEQYF TGTGCCAGCAGCTCGTATAGGGTAAAATCCTACGAGCAGTACTTC TRBJ2-7 - - TRBV7-8
CASSSGLIAVLRNYGYTF TGTGCCAGCAGCTCCGGACTCATTGCGGTTCTCCGTAACTATGGCTACACCTTC TRBJ1-2 - - TRBV7-2
CASTPRGLRDQPQHF TGTGCCAGCACTCCAAGAGGTCTAAGAGATCAGCCCCAGCATTTT TRBJ1-5 many - TRBV6-1